This entry lists 28 T cell receptor beta chains sequenced from one sample in a study of cytomegalovirus exposure and HLA in healthy donors. The PCR used 60 Vbeta and 13 Jbeta primers. Sequenced by immunoSEQ multiplex PCR; TCRdb stores in-frame clones only, minus some. Seen here are around 100,000 clones, approximately 64% observed once, and the top ten hold 2.5% to 4%. The sample comprised PBMCs. These receptors were collected from a woman between 45 and 60 years old in good health and CMV-seronegative.

In the case of this clone: The junction departs from germline at one end; a sequencing error may be responsible. This chain connects TRBV29-1 to TRBJ1-2; D is undetermined. Per germline, CDR1 SQVTM and CDR2 ANQGSEA. This CDR3 is 12 amino acids long. CDR3 protein: CSVEGEKYGHTF. CDR3 sequence (DNA): TGCAGCGTTGAAGGGGAGAAATATGGCCACACCTTC.

The chain couples TRBV28 to TRBJ1-5, with TRBD1 as a possible D gene (6 bases). The CDR3 is made up of 14 amino acids. The germline CDR1 and CDR2 sequences are MDHEN and SYDVKM. Trimming took 3 bases from V and 7 from J, leaving 13 bases between them. Here the CDR3 DNA reads TGTGCCAGCAGTTTGTCCGGGGGGCACCAGCCCCAGCATTTT. Its protein product is CASSLSGGHQPQHF.

Within the sample, this clone is medium-sized (0.01 to 0.1%). This chain connects TRBV10-3 to TRBJ1-1; 8 bases are a match to TRBD1. CDR1 and CDR2 (germline): ENHRY, SYGVKD. V trimming: 6 bases; J trimming: 7 bases; junction bases outside the gene matches: 10. The CDR3 is made up of 14 amino acids. The DNA for the CDR3 is TGTGCCATCAGGGTCAGGGGGCTCCGGGATGAAGCTTTCTTT. This encodes CAIRVRGLRDEAFF.

The chain combines TRBV12-1 with TRBJ2-3; the table gives TRBD2 as D, unverified against the DNA. TRBV12-1 corresponds to a pseudogene. This CDR3 has 16 amino acids. In DNA, the CDR3 is TGTGCCAGCAGCTGCAGCGGGAGAGTTAAGAGAGATACGCAGTATTTT. Residues: CASSCSGRVKRDTQYF.

The chain uses TRBV7-9 and TRBJ2-6; tentatively, D is TRBD1 (6 bases). V lost 5 bases, J lost 4 bases, and 21 bases lay in between. This CDR3 region has 18 residues. The germline gives CDR1 SEHNR, CDR2 FQNEAQ (reference sequence). In nucleotides, the CDR3 is TGTGCCAGCAGCCGGGGCTACTCAGGGGTTCTGGGGGCCAACGTCCTGACTTTC. Its protein product is CASSRGYSGVLGANVLTF.

This clone was detected once. The chain combines TRBV2 with TRBJ2-3; 10 bases are shared with TRBD1. The germline CDR1 and CDR2 sequences are SNHLY and FYNNEI. The V segment lost 4 bases and the J segment 0 bases; nucleotides outside the gene matches: 16. The length of the CDR3 is 20 residues. CDR3 amino acids: CASSVYAGTGVATSTDTQYF. DNA for the CDR3: TGTGCCAGCAGTGTGTATGCCGGGACAGGGGTCGCAACTAGCACAGATACGCAGTATTTT. Based on the CDR3 plus reference TRBV2 and TRBJ2-3, the full variable domain is EPEVTQTPSHQVTQMGQEVILRCVPISNHLYFYWYRQILGQKVEFLVSFYNNEISEKSEIFDDQFSVERPDGSNFTLKIRSTKLEDSAMYFCASSVYAGTGVATSTDTQYFGPGTRLTVL.

This chain links TRBV28 with TRBJ1-6, with a weak D call TRBD1 (5 bases). The CDR3 runs 13 residues. Germline CDR1 and CDR2: MDHEN and SYDVKM. With 2 bases removed from V and 11 bases from J, the gap between germline ends came to 10 bases. The CDR3 bases are TGTGCCAGCAGTTTAGTCGACAGACCACCCCTCCACTTT. Protein: CASSLVDRPPLHF. Variable domain in full (rest from reference TRBV28 and TRBJ1-6): DVKVTQSSRYLVKRTGEKVFLECVQDMDHENMFWYRQDPGLGLRLIYFSYDVKMKEKGDIPEGYSVSREKKERFSLILESASTNQTSMYLCASSLVDRPPLHFGNGTRLTVT.

J is TRBJ2-2 and V is TRBV5-6; D gene ambiguous. V lost 6 bases and J lost 6, with 30 bases in between. CDR3 length: 19 amino acids. Germline V CDR1 and CDR2: SGHDT, YYEEEE. The CDR3 reads CASTPRPSLYPSWAGELFF. The CDR3 nucleotides are TGTGCCAGCACCCCGAGGCCTAGTTTATATCCTTCGTGGGCCGGGGAGCTGTTTTTT. The whole variable domain, filled in from reference TRBV5-6 and TRBJ2-2, reads DAGVTQSPTHLIKTRGQQVTLRCSPKSGHDTVSWYQQALGQGPQFIFQYYEEEERQRGNFPDRFSGHQFPNYSSELNVNALLLGDSALYLCASTPRPSLYPSWAGELFFGEGSRLTVL.

V gene TRBV2 combines with J gene TRBJ1-2, with D possibly being TRBD1 (5 bases). The germline V gene has CDR1 SNHLY and CDR2 FYNNEI. Trimming left V 2 bases short and J 2 bases short, with 12 bases between. There are 15 residues in the CDR3. CDR3 residues: CASSEWGGYNYGYTF. The CDR3 DNA reads as TGTGCCAGCAGTGAATGGGGGGGTTACAACTATGGCTACACCTTC. Variable domain in full (rest from reference TRBV2 and TRBJ1-2): EPEVTQTPSHQVTQMGQEVILRCVPISNHLYFYWYRQILGQKVEFLVSFYNNEISEKSEIFDDQFSVERPDGSNFTLKIRSTKLEDSAMYFCASSEWGGYNYGYTFGSGTRLTVV.

This clone has only a few counts. The chain joins TRBV7-2 to TRBJ2-5; TRBD2 might be the D (5 bases). The length of the CDR3 is 14 residues. Trimming left V 3 bases short and J 0 bases short, with 8 bases between. The germline CDR1 and CDR2 sequences are SGHTA and FQGNSA. CDR3 in DNA: TGTGCCAGCAGCTTTCAAGCGGACCAAGAGACCCAGTACTTC. Translating it yields CASSFQADQETQYF. Filled out from reference TRBV7-2 and TRBJ2-5, the complete variable domain reads GAGVSQSPSNKVTEKGKDVELRCDPISGHTALYWYRQSLGQGLEFLIYFQGNSAPDKSGLPSDRFSAERTGGSVSTLTIQRTQQEDSAVYLCASSFQADQETQYFGPGTRLLVL.

This clone showed up just once. This chain joins TRBV30 and TRBJ2-5; 8 nucleotides line up with TRBD1. Germline CDR1 reads GTSNPN; CDR2 reads SVGIG (reference sequence). The junction had 4 bases not matched to a gene; V was cut back by 2 bases and J by 5 bases. CDR3 length equals 13 residues. The CDR3 region is CAWSLTGVETQYF. In nucleotides, the CDR3 is TGTGCCTGGAGTTTGACAGGGGTCGAGACCCAGTACTTC.

V and J are TRBV5-4 and TRBJ2-1; D might be TRBD2 (6 bases). CDR3 length: 14 amino acids. V shed 2 bases and J shed 7 bases, with 13 bases lying between them. Germline V gene lookup returns CDR1 SGHNT and CDR2 YYREEE (reference sequence). CDR3 coding DNA: TGTGCCAGCAGCTTAGTGGAGGGGAGGAATGAGCAGTTCTTC. Translating gives CASSLVEGRNEQFF.

This clone was detected only a few times. The chain is built from TRBV19 and TRBJ2-2; 10 bases are shared with TRBD2. The CDR3 is made up of 17 amino acids. V lost 0 bases, J lost 3 bases, and 4 bases stayed unmatched. The germline gives CDR1 LNHDA, CDR2 SQIVND (reference sequence). The CDR3 protein is CASSIDPGTSDTGELFF. CDR3 bases: TGTGCCAGTAGTATAGATCCGGGGACTAGCGACACCGGGGAGCTGTTTTTT.

The gene calls are TRBV7-6 and TRBJ2-7; TRBD1 might be the D (5 bases). Germline V gene sequence: CDR1 SGHVS, CDR2 FNYEAQ. V gave up 1 base and J gave up 3 bases, with 13 bases separating them. There are 15 residues in the CDR3. The chain's CDR3 is CASSLGAGSVYEQYF. Here the CDR3 DNA reads TGTGCCAGCAGCTTAGGGGCAGGGTCCGTCTACGAGCAGTACTTC.

V and J are TRBV5-1 and TRBJ2-5; 9 positions agree with TRBD1. The J call could be wrong; TRBJ2-7 is a better fit for the DNA end. CDR1 and CDR2 (germline): SGHRS, YFSETQ. The CDR3 is made up of 15 amino acids. The CDR3, as DNA: TGCGCCAGCAGCCTGGAGGGGACAGGGTCCTACGAGCAGTACTTC. This translates into CASSLEGTGSYEQYF.

This chain joins TRBV28 and TRBJ1-1, with a weak D call TRBD1 (5 bases). Trimming left V 6 bases short and J 1 base short, with 12 bases between. The CDR3 covers 14 residues. Germline CDR1 is MDHEN and CDR2 is SYDVKM. The CDR3 spells CASRGPQGNTEAFF. CDR3 coding DNA: TGTGCCAGCAGAGGTCCCCAGGGGAACACTGAAGCTTTCTTT.

The chain employs TRBV7-3 and TRBJ2-1, with D tentatively TRBD2 (6 bases). Germline V gene sequence: CDR1 SGHTA, CDR2 FQGTGA. The length of the CDR3 is 15 residues. V was pared by 8 bases and J by 1 base, with 15 bases between. The CDR3 region is CASGNRGGSYNEQFF. As DNA, the CDR3 is TGTGCCAGCGGGAACCGAGGAGGGTCCTACAATGAGCAGTTCTTC.

CDR3: CAWSVQGSQYF. The CDR3 coding sequence is TGTGCCTGGAGTGTCCAGGGCTCGCAGTATTTT. The V gene is TRBV30, the J gene TRBJ2-3; possible D gene TRBD1, 5 bases. Trimming cost V 0 bases and J 10 bases, with 8 bases left between them. The CDR3 has 11 residues. Germline V gives CDR1 GTSNPN, CDR2 SVGIG (reference sequence).

V gene TRBV28 combines with J gene TRBJ2-7, with 8 bases identical to TRBD2. V gave up 3 bases and J gave up 6 bases; unmatched junction bases: 13. This CDR3 is 16 amino acids long. The germline CDR1 and CDR2 sequences are MDHEN and SYDVKM. Here the CDR3 reads CASSFVGGSGNGEQYF. CDR3 bases: TGTGCCAGCAGTTTTGTGGGGGGTAGCGGGAACGGCGAGCAGTACTTC.

The chain employs TRBV6-1 and TRBJ2-1; D unresolved. Trimming removed 7 bases at V and 8 bases at J, with 6 bases between. CDR1 is MNHNS, CDR2 SASEGT, per germline. This CDR3 contains 10 residues. The CDR3 region is CASNAYEQFF. CDR3 DNA: TGTGCCAGCAACGCGTATGAGCAGTTCTTC.

This clone was detected a few times. The V call is TRBV19, the J call TRBJ2-2; D is unclear. With 7 bases removed from V and 2 bases from J, the gap between germline ends came to 11 bases. The V gene's germline CDR1 is LNHDA and CDR2 SQIVND (reference sequence). The CDR3 runs to 14 residues. The DNA of the CDR3 is TGTGCCAGTACCAGTAGAGGCAACACCGGGGAGCTGTTTTTT. Amino acids: CASTSRGNTGELFF.

This clone was observed a handful of times. The chain carries TRBV5-4 and TRBJ2-5; D is possibly TRBD2 (6 bases). Trimming removed 2 bases from V and 5 bases from J, with 13 bases in between. Germline-derived CDR1 and CDR2 are SGHNT and YYREEE (reference sequence). The CDR3 spans 14 residues. The CDR3 sequence is CASSFFASVETQYF. As DNA, the CDR3 is TGTGCCAGCAGCTTTTTCGCTAGCGTTGAGACCCAGTACTTC.

This clone was observed a few times. The chain joins TRBV6-5 to TRBJ1-3; D not certain. Trimming left V 0 bases short and J 0 bases short, with 6 bases between. From germline, CDR1 is MNHEY and CDR2 SVGAGI. This CDR3 contains 15 residues. CDR3 region: CASSYSAGSGNTIYF. In nucleotides, the CDR3 is TGTGCCAGCAGTTACTCGGCAGGCTCTGGAAACACCATATATTTT.

This clone was seen a handful of times. This chain uses TRBV29-1 with TRBJ2-1, with 7 bases identical to TRBD2. Germline assignment: CDR1 SQVTM and CDR2 ANQGSEA. CDR3 length: 14 amino acids. The V segment lost 4 bases and the J segment 0 bases; nucleotides outside the gene matches: 3. Here the CDR3 DNA reads TGCAGCGTTGGCCGGGACTACTCCTACAATGAGCAGTTCTTC. Translating gives CSVGRDYSYNEQFF.

There are a few counts of this clone. At one boundary the junction diverges from the germline segment, which might be a read error. The chain is built from TRBV5-1 and TRBJ2-5; 9 bases map to TRBD2. The J call is in doubt because the DNA end fits TRBJ2-7 better. The CDR3 extends over 15 amino acids. CDR1 is SGHRS and CDR2 is YFSETQ in the germline V gene. CDR3 sequence: CASRLAGGYKDEQYF. The CDR3 region has the DNA TGCGCCAGCAGATTGGCGGGGGGGTATAAAGACGAGCAGTACTTC.

This clone was seen only a few times. The gene calls are TRBV11-3 and TRBJ2-3, with TRBD2 matching over 9 bases. This CDR3 region has 17 residues. V trimming: 1 base; J trimming: 1 base; junction bases outside the gene matches: 6. Germline CDR1 SGHNT, CDR2 YENEEA. The CDR3 sequence is CASSLVVRLAGTDTQYF. CDR3 sequence (DNA): TGTGCCAGCAGCTTAGTGGTACGACTAGCGGGCACAGATACGCAGTATTTT.

A single count supports this clone. This chain joins TRBV11-2 and TRBJ2-1; 8 nucleotides match TRBD2. Trimming cost V 3 bases and J 4 bases; bases outside gene matches: 8. The germline V gene has CDR1 SGHAT and CDR2 FQNNGV. The CDR3 covers 16 residues. The CDR3 DNA reads as TGTGCCAGCAGCTTCACACTAGCGGAAGCATACAATGAGCAGTTCTTC. This translates into CASSFTLAEAYNEQFF.

This chain uses TRBV5-1 with TRBJ1-5; perhaps TRBD1 as D (5 bases). Germline V CDR1 and CDR2: SGHRS, YFSETQ. This CDR3 contains 16 residues. Trimming left V 1 base short and J 2 bases short, with 13 bases between. The CDR3 DNA reads TGCGCCAGCAGCTTGACAGGCGGCGGGGGCAATCAGCCCCAGCATTTT. Its protein product is CASSLTGGGGNQPQHF.